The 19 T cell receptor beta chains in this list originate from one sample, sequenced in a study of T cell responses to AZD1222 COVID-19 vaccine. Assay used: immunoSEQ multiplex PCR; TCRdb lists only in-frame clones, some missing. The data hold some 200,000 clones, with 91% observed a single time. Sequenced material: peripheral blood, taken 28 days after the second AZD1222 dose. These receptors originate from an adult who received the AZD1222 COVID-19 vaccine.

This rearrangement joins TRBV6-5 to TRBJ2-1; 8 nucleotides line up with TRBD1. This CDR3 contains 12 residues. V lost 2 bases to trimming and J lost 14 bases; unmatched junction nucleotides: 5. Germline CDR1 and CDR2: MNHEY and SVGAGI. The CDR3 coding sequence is TGTGCCAGCAGTTACCCAGGGGGCTCGGAGTTCTTC. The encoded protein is CASSYPGGSEFF.

This CDR3 reads CASSGVPTNEKLFF. In DNA form, the CDR3 reads TGTGCCAGCTCTGGGGTCCCAACTAATGAAAAACTGTTTTTT. This sequence joins TRBV28 and TRBJ1-4; D gene ambiguous. There are 14 residues in the CDR3. Germline CDR1 and CDR2: MDHEN and SYDVKM. Trimming shortened V by 8 bases and J by 0 bases, and 10 bases separated the two germline ends.

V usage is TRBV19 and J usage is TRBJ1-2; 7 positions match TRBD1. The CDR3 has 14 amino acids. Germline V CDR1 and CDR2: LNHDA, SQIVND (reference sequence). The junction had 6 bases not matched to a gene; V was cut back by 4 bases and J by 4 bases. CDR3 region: CASSNPTGTYGYTF. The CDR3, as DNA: TGTGCCAGTAGTAACCCGACAGGGACCTATGGCTACACCTTC.

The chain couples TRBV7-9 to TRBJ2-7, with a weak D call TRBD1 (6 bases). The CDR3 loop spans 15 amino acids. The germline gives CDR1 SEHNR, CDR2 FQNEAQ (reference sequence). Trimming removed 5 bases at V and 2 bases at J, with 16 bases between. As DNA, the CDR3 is TGTGCCAGCAGCCCGGAACAGGGTAACCCCTACGAGCAGTACTTC. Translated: CASSPEQGNPYEQYF.

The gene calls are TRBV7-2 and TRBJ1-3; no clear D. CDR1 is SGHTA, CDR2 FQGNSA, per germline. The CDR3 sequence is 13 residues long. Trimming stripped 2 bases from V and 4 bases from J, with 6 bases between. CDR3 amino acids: CASSLFVGNTIYF. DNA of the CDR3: TGTGCCAGCAGCTTATTTGTCGGAAACACCATATATTTT.

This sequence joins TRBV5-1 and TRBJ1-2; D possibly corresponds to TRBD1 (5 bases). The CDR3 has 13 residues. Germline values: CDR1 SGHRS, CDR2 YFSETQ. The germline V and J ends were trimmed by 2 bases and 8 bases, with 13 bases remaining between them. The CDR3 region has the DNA TGCGCCAGCAGCTTCGGGACCCTCGAGGGCTACACCTTC. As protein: CASSFGTLEGYTF. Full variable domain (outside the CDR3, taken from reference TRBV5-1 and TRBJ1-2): KAGVTQTPRYLIKTRGQQVTLSCSPISGHRSVSWYQQTPGQGLQFLFEYFSETQRNKGNFPGRFSGRQFSNSRSEMNVSTLELGDSALYLCASSFGTLEGYTFGSGTRLTVV.

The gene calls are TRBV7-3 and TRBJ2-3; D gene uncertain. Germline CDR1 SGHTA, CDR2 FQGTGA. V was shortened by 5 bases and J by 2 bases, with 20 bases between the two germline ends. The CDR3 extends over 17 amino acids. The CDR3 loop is CASSPGRAVGYTDTQYF. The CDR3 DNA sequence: TGTGCCAGCAGCCCAGGCCGGGCGGTCGGTTACACAGATACGCAGTATTTT.

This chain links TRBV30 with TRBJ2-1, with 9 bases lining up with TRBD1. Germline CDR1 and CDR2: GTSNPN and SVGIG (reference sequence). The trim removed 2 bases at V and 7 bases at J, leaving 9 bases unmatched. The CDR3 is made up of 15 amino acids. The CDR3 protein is CAWSQQGAQGNEQFF. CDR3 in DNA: TGTGCCTGGAGTCAACAGGGGGCGCAAGGGAATGAGCAGTTCTTC. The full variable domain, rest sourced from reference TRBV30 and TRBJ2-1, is SQTIHQWPATLVQPVGSPLSLECTVEGTSNPNLYWYRQAAGRGLQLLFYSVGIGQISSEVPQNLSASRPQDRQFILSSKKLLLSDSGFYLCAWSQQGAQGNEQFFGPGTRLTVL.

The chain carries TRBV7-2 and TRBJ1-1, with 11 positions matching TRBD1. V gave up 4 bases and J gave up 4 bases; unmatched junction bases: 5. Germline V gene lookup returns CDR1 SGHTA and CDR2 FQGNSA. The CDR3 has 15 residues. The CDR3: CASSSRTGGTTEAFF. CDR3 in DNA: TGTGCCAGCAGCTCTAGGACAGGGGGCACCACTGAAGCTTTCTTT.

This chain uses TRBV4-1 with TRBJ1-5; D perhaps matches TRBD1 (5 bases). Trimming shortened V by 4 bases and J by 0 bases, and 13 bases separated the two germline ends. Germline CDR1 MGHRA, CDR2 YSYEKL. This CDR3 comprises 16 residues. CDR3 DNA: TGCGCCAGCAGCCCTGAACCGGGGGGTAGCAATCAGCCCCAGCATTTT. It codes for CASSPEPGGSNQPQHF.

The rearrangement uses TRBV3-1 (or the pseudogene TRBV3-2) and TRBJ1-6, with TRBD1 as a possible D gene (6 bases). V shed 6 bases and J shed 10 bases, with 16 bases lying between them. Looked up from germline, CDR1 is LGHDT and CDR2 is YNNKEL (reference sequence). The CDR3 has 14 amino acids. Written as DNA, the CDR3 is TGTGCCAGCAGTCCCGACAGGACCCGGTCACCCCTCCACTTT. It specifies CASSPDRTRSPLHF.

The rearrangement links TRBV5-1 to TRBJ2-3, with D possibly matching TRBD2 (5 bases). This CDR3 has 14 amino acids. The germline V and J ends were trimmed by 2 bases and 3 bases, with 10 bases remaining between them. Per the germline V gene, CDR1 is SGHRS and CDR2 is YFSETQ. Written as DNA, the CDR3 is TGCGCCAGCAGCTTAGGAGGTCGTACAGATACGCAGTATTTT. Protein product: CASSLGGRTDTQYF.

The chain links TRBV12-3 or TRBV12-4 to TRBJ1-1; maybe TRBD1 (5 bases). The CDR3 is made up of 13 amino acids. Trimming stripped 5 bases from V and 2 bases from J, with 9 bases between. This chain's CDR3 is CASSGGDNTEAFF. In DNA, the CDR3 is TGTGCCAGCAGTGGGGGGGACAACACTGAAGCTTTCTTT.

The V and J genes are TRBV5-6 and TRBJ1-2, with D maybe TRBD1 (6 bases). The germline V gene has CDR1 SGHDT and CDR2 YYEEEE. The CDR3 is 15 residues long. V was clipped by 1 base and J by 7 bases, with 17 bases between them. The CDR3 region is CASSLWGGPRRGYTF. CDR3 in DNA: TGTGCCAGCAGCTTGTGGGGGGGGCCCCGGCGTGGCTACACCTTC.

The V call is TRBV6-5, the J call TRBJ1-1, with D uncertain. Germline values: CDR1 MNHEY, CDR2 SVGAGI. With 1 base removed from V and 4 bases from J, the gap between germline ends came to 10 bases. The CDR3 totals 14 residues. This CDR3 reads CASSYYGRGTEAFF. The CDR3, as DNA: TGTGCCAGCAGTTACTACGGCCGAGGCACTGAAGCTTTCTTT.

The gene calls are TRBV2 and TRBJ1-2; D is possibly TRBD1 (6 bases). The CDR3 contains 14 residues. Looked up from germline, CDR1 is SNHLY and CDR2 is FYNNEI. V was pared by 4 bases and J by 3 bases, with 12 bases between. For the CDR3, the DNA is TGTGCCAGCAGTGCGTACAGGGAGTACTATGGCTACACCTTC. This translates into CASSAYREYYGYTF.

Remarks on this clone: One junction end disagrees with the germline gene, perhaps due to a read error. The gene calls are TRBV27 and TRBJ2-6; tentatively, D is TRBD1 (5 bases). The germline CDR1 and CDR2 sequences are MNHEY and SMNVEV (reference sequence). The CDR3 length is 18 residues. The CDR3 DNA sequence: TGTGCCAGCGGAAAGTGGCAGGGCACCTTCTCTGGGGCCAGCGTCCTGACTTTC. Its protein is CASGKWQGTFSGASVLTF.

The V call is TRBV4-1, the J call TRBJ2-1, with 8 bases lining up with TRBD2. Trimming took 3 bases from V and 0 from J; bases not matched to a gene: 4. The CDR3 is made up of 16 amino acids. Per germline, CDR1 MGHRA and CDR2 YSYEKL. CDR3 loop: CASSHILAVSYNEQFF. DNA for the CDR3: TGCGCCAGCAGCCATATACTAGCGGTCTCCTACAATGAGCAGTTCTTC.

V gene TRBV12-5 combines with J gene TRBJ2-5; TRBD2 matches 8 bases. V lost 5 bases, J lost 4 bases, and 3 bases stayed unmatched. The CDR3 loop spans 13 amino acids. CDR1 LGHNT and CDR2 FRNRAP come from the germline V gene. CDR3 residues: CASGLRGAETQYF. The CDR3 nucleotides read TGTGCTAGTGGTCTGCGGGGGGCAGAGACCCAGTACTTC.